This T cell receptor beta chain is drawn from a study of T cell repertoires in cytomegalovirus infection. Looked up from germline, CDR1 is MDHEN and CDR2 is SYDVKM. V lost 8 bases to trimming and J lost 8 bases; unmatched junction nucleotides: 11. This CDR3 is 14 amino acids long. This clonotype came up many times. In TCRdb, the reads were re-called with MiXCR into one record per CDR3 protein. The table includes around 210,000 distinct CDR3 sequences, 6.5% detected once. The sample consisted of PBMCs. The clonotype originates from a human donor in good health (CMV status not recorded). Some clones in this sample may be carry-over from other donors' samples. V gene TRBV28 combines with J gene TRBJ1-2; TRBD1 aligns across 10 bases. The CDR3 DNA reads TGTGCCAGCTATGCCCGACAGGGGGCTCGAGGCTACACCTTC. Encoded protein: CASYARQGARGYTF.